This TCR beta chain derives from a study of CD8 T cells in Susac syndrome. Sequencing of TCR beta was undertaken in CD8+ and CD4+ T cells derived from blood. Random hexamers were used to reverse transcribe the RNA input (about 0.5 to 1 ug). Via MiXCR, TCRdb re-called the immunoSEQ multiplex PCR reads, giving one row per CDR3 protein. The sample lists about 210,000 distinct CDR3 sequences; roughly 96% were seen once. The J segment lost 5 bases and the V segment lost 5 bases, leaving 8 bases of the junction unmatched. CDR1 DFQATT and CDR2 SNEGSKA come from the germline V gene (reference sequence). The CDR3 extends over 13 amino acids.

The chain is built from TRBV20-1 and TRBJ2-5; 7 bases are shared with TRBD1. The sample was CD4+ T cells from PBMCs. The sequence was collected from a human donor with multiple sclerosis. The CDR3 bases are TGCAGTGCTCTCCACAGGGGACCCGAGACCCAGTACTTC. It translates to CSALHRGPETQYF.